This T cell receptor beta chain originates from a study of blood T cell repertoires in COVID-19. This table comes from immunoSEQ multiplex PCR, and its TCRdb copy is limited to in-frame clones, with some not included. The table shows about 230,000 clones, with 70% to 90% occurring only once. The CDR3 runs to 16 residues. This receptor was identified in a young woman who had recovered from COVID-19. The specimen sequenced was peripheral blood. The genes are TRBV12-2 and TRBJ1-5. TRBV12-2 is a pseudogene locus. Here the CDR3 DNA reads TGTGCAAGTCGCCGCGGCTCGAGAGAGGCGAGTCAGCCCCAGCATTTT. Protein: CASRRGSREASQPQHF.